This section outlines one T cell receptor (beta chain) sequence together with its context. V gave up 7 bases and J gave up 3 bases; unmatched junction bases: 4. Germline CDR1 reads ENHRY; CDR2 reads SYGVKD. The CDR3 sequence is 13 residues long. Sequencing was performed with immunoSEQ multiplex PCR; in TCRdb, only in-frame clones are kept and a portion is missing. Of 120,000 to 150,000 clones listed, roughly 90% were seen once; the top ten hold about a sixth. Documented time point: blood 4 weeks post-SBRT, at nephrectomy. Regarding treatment: 15 Gy SBRT to primary tumor, nephrectomy 4 weeks later. This sample was included in a study of radiation and T cells in renal cell carcinoma.

Sequencing was performed on blood, taken from a patient whose treatment included radiotherapy and nephrectomy. The chain links TRBV10-3 to TRBJ2-5, with 8 bases that match TRBD1. This receptor was taken from a woman aged 45-65 years with renal cell carcinoma. The CDR3 spells CAIKSDREETQYF. CDR3 DNA sequence: TGTGCCATCAAATCGGACAGGGAAGAGACCCAGTACTTC.